The rows below give T cell receptor beta chains drawn from one sample of a study of cytotoxic CD8 clonotypes in ibrutinib-treated CLL. Clones were sequenced by immunoSEQ multiplex PCR, and TCRdb holds only the in-frame ones, with some missing. The profile shows fewer than 400,000 clones, approximately 67% of them singletons. Sequenced here: PBMCs, sampled after 36 months of ibrutinib treatment. Receptor source: a human donor with chronic lymphocytic leukemia. Both conserved end residues are part of each CDR3. The D gene is left open where the match is weak. Clone size is stated in some rows and not others, as once, few, many or a class when expanded.

clone_size d_call j_call v_call cdr3_nt cdr3_aa
- TRBD1 TRBJ2-7 TRBV27 TGTGCCAGGTCGGACAGGGTAAATTACGAGCAGTACTTC CARSDRVNYEQYF
- - TRBJ2-3 TRBV14 TGTGCCAGCAGCCAAAATAAGGGGTCTAGCACAGATACGCAGTATTTT CASSQNKGSSTDTQYF
- TRBD1 TRBJ1-5 TRBV5-5 TGTGCCAGCAGTCCGGGACAGGGCAATCAGCCCCAGCATTTT CASSPGQGNQPQHF
- - TRBJ1-5 TRBV5-1 TGCGCCAGCAGCCCGACCAGTTTCAATCAGCCCCAGCATTTT CASSPTSFNQPQHF
- - TRBJ2-5 TRBV29-1 TGCAGCGTTGGCAGGGGTGAGACCCAGTACTTC CSVGRGETQYF
once - TRBJ2-7 TRBV27 TGTGCCAGCAGTGACGCGAAACCACAGGGTGAGGACGAGCAGTACTTC CASSDAKPQGEDEQYF
- TRBD1 TRBJ1-5 TRBV7-2 TGTGCCAGCAGCTTAAGGCCAGGGGGCGGTTATCAGCCCCAGCATTTT CASSLRPGGGYQPQHF
- - TRBJ2-5 TRBV28 TGTGCCAGCAGGGACAGCCCGTTTGCTGTCTACTTC CASRDSPFAVYF
- - TRBJ2-3 TRBV7-2 TGTGCCAGCAGCTTCCAGGGGGGCGGGAGTACAGATACGCAGTATTTT CASSFQGGGSTDTQYF
- - TRBJ1-1 TRBV5-1 TGCGCCAGCAGCGCGGGGCTCTTGAACACTGAAGCTTTCTTT CASSAGLLNTEAFF
- - TRBJ2-3 TRBV7-6 TGTGCCAGCAGCTTAGTCAGGGGCTTATCTAGCACAGATACGCAGTATTTT CASSLVRGLSSTDTQYF
- - TRBJ1-1 TRBV7-6 TGTGCCAGCAGCTCTGGACAGAACACTGAAGCTTTCTTT CASSSGQNTEAFF
- TRBD1 TRBJ1-5 TRBV4-1 TGCGCCAGCAGCCAAGATGGCGGGACAGGGAGCAATCAGCCCCAGCATTTT CASSQDGGTGSNQPQHF
once TRBD1 TRBJ2-3 TRBV10-1 TGCGCCAGTGGACAGGGAAGATCAAATACGCAGTATTTT CASGQGRSNTQYF
few - TRBJ1-2 TRBV5-1 TGCGCCAGCAGCCCAGAGGGCTATGGCTACACCTTC CASSPEGYGYTF
- - TRBJ2-3 TRBV7-8 TGTGCCAGCAGCTTTTTCCCCCTCCCACTAGGTGGCACAGATACGCAGTATTTT CASSFFPLPLGGTDTQYF
- - TRBJ2-7 TRBV9 TGTGCCAGCAGCGGACGTACCTACGAGCAGTACTTC CASSGRTYEQYF
few - TRBJ2-7 TRBV9 TGTGCCAGCAGCGTAACGTGGGGGGTCGAGCAGTACTTC CASSVTWGVEQYF
once TRBD2 TRBJ2-1 TRBV15 TGTGCCACCAGCACGGTCTCTTTAGCGGGAAATGAGCAGTTCTTC CATSTVSLAGNEQFF
- - TRBJ2-7 TRBV5-1 TGCGCCAGCAGCCAAGATAAGAGGGCCTACGAGCAGTACTTC CASSQDKRAYEQYF
- - TRBJ1-5 TRBV13 TGTGCCAGCAGCCCAAGGGGGGGACAGCCCCAGCATTTT CASSPRGGQPQHF
- - TRBJ2-1 TRBV19 TGTGCCAGTAGTATAGCCTTACCTAGCTCCTACAATGAGCAGTTCTTC CASSIALPSSYNEQFF
few - TRBJ2-7 TRBV2 TGTGCCAGCAGTGAGCGGGGCCCTTACTACGAGCAGTACTTC CASSERGPYYEQYF
- - TRBJ1-1 TRBV7-3 TGTGCCAGCAGCCCCCATGAGGGGTTGAACACTGAAGCTTTCTTT CASSPHEGLNTEAFF
- - TRBJ2-7 TRBV27 TGTGCCAGGGCACGGGACGCGAGATTC CARARDARF
- TRBD2 TRBJ2-1 TRBV27 TGTGCCAGCAGTCCCTTCCTAGCGGCCAATGAGCAGTTCTTC CASSPFLAANEQFF
- TRBD2 TRBJ2-5 TRBV5-1 TGCGCCAGTTCGGGGGGGCCCGGATTCCAAGAGACCCAGTACTTC CASSGGPGFQETQYF
few - TRBJ1-5 TRBV27 TGTGCCAGCAGTTCCGGACCCGGTTTACGGCCCCAGCATTTT CASSSGPGLRPQHF
- - TRBJ1-5 TRBV29-1 TGCAGCGTTGGATGGGACACCAGCAATCAGCCCCAGCATTTT CSVGWDTSNQPQHF
- TRBD1 TRBJ1-2 TRBV4-1 TGCGCCAGCAGCAACCGGACAGGGGGAGTGAAACTCTATGGCTACACCTTC CASSNRTGGVKLYGYTF
- - TRBJ2-5 TRBV7-2 TGTGCCAGCAGCGAAAAAAGGGAGACCCAGTACTTC CASSEKRETQYF
few TRBD2 TRBJ2-7 TRBV2 TGTGCCAGCAGTGAGCGGGAGACCTCCTACGAGCAGTACTTC CASSERETSYEQYF
- - TRBJ2-1 TRBV9 TGTGCCAGCAGCGGACAAGCCCAGTTCTTC CASSGQAQFF
- TRBD1 TRBJ1-2 TRBV7-9 TGTGCCAGCAGCACGAGGACAGGGTCTTCCTATGGCTACACCTTC CASSTRTGSSYGYTF
few TRBD1 TRBJ2-2 TRBV5-1 TGCGCCAGCAGCTTGGCCGACAGGGTTAACGGGGAGCTGTTTTTT CASSLADRVNGELFF
once TRBD2 TRBJ2-1 TRBV5-1 TGCGCCAGCAGCTTGCTAGCGGGGGTATACAATGAGCAGTTCTTC CASSLLAGVYNEQFF
- TRBD2 TRBJ2-7 TRBV4-3 TGCGCCAGCAGCCAAGAACTCCTTGGACTAGCATCCGTATACGAGCAGTACTTC CASSQELLGLASVYEQYF
- - TRBJ1-1 TRBV5-4 TGTGCCAGCAGCTTGGGAGGACAGTACACTGAAGCTTTCTTT CASSLGGQYTEAFF
few - TRBJ2-4 TRBV27 TGTGCCAGCTGGGAGTGGGATAAAAACATTCAGTACTTC CASWEWDKNIQYF
- TRBD2 TRBJ2-5 TRBV7-3 TGTGCCAGCAGGCCTAGCGGGAGTTACCAAGAGACCCAGTACTTC CASRPSGSYQETQYF
- - TRBJ2-3 TRBV7-2 TGTGCCAGCAGCTTAGACTCCTCTGTGACAGGTCCCACAGATACGCAGTATTTT CASSLDSSVTGPTDTQYF
- - TRBJ2-2 TRBV9 TGTGCCAGCAGCCCTTTCCCCCTTACGAACACCGGGGAGCTGTTTTTT CASSPFPLTNTGELFF
- - TRBJ2-3 TRBV29-1 TGCAGCGTTGGTCGTCCAGGGGTCCGCACAGATACGCAGTATTTT CSVGRPGVRTDTQYF
few - TRBJ1-4 TRBV18 TGTGCCAGCTCACCTAACAGGGTTAATGAAAAACTGTTTTTT CASSPNRVNEKLFF
few - TRBJ2-3 TRBV5-6 TGTGCCAGCAGCTTCGGGACACCCACAGATACGCAGTATTTT CASSFGTPTDTQYF
- - TRBJ1-4 TRBV9 TGTGCCAGCAGCGTAGAGGCAGGGGAGGATGAAAAACTGTTTTTT CASSVEAGEDEKLFF
- - TRBJ2-3 TRBV9 TGTGCCAGCAGCGTGACAGCGGATACGCAGTATTTT CASSVTADTQYF
- - TRBJ2-5 TRBV5-6 TGTGCCAGCAGCTTGGTTGGGTTCGATTTTCAAGAGACCCAGTACTTC CASSLVGFDFQETQYF
- TRBD1 TRBJ2-4 TRBV10-3 TGTGCCATCAGCCAGACAGGGGTATACATTCAGTACTTC CAISQTGVYIQYF
- - TRBJ1-1 TRBV4-1 TGCGCCAGCAGCCGGGCAATATTGGACGGGAGGGTGACTGAAGCTTTCTTT CASSRAILDGRVTEAFF
- - TRBJ2-1 TRBV11-2 TGTGCCAGCAGCTTAGCGTCTTTCCCGTACAATGAGCAGTTCTTC CASSLASFPYNEQFF
few - TRBJ1-3 TRBV13 TGTGCCAGCAGCTTAGGGGGACTTGGAAACACCATATATTTT CASSLGGLGNTIYF
- - TRBJ2-3 TRBV4-1 TGCGCCAGCAGCCAAGGGACGGGCTCGGATACGCAGTATTTT CASSQGTGSDTQYF
few - TRBJ1-2 TRBV29-1 TGCAGCGTTGAGTCAGGGTTCAACTATGGCTACACCTTC CSVESGFNYGYTF
- - TRBJ2-5 TRBV5-1 TGCGCCAGCAGCTCCGGGTACTTCCAAGAGACCCAGTACTTC CASSSGYFQETQYF
- TRBD1 TRBJ2-1 TRBV6-1 TGTGCCAGCAGGCCGGGACAGTACTACAATGAGCAGTTCTTC CASRPGQYYNEQFF
- - TRBJ2-7 TRBV13 TGTGCCAGCAGCTCACGGGACATCTCCTACGAGCAGTACTTC CASSSRDISYEQYF
- TRBD1 TRBJ2-7 TRBV9 TGTGCCAGCAGCCAAACCCCGGACAGGTACGACGAGCAGTACTTC CASSQTPDRYDEQYF
few TRBD1 TRBJ2-3 TRBV7-9 TGTGCCAGCAGCTTAAGAGGGGGCGGCACAGATACGCAGTATTTT CASSLRGGGTDTQYF